The source of this T cell receptor beta chain is a study of cytomegalovirus exposure and HLA in healthy donors. General study findings and limits: Most TCR sequences were rare, but some public TCRs occurred in many donors. The study designated about 180 TCR beta chains cytomegalovirus-associated.

Sequencing used immunoSEQ multiplex PCR; TCRdb keeps in-frame clones, though not all of them. The sample has around 80,000 clones; approximately 96% are singletons. About this clone itself: The antigen remains undetermined.

The CDR3 consists of 19 residues. After removal of 3 bases from V and 1 base from J, the junction contained 13 bases not matched to a gene. CDR1 SGHRS and CDR2 YFSETQ come from the germline V gene. This TCR was sampled from a woman in her late teens or twenties in good health and CMV-seronegative. The sample taken for sequencing was PBMCs. The rearrangement joins TRBV5-1 to TRBJ2-5, with TRBD1 matching over 12 bases. The DNA of the CDR3 is TGCGCCAGCAGCTCCTCTGGGACAGGGGGCTGGGCATCCCAAGAGACCCAGTACTTC. Translation gives CASSSSGTGGWASQETQYF.